This passage covers 19 T cell receptor beta chains from one sample sequenced in a study of Ad26.COV2.S vaccination and SARS-CoV-2 variants. The protocol was immunoSEQ multiplex PCR, while the TCRdb copy is restricted to in-frame clones and leaves out a portion. The sample carries about 470,000 clones, about 90% recorded once. This sample's treatment: about 20 received Ad26.COV2.S at low or high dose, single or two shots; roughly five received placebo; per-sample allocation not given. Collection of the samples took place on day 63 after the first injection of vaccine or placebo. The sequencing used peripheral blood, collected in a trial of Ad26.COV2.S vaccine versus placebo. All receptors derive from a person aged 18-65 years who received the Ad26.COV2.S COVID-19 vaccine or a placebo.

This clone was counted a few times. The chain carries TRBV7-8 and TRBJ2-7; D is uncertain. The CDR3 runs to 14 residues. Trimming left V 5 bases short and J 1 base short, with 12 bases between. CDR1 is SGHVS and CDR2 is FQNEAQ in the germline V gene. CDR3 nucleotide sequence: TGTGCCAGCAGCCCATCGGGTTTATCCTACGAGCAGTACTTC. Encoded protein: CASSPSGLSYEQYF. Full variable domain (missing parts from reference TRBV7-8 and TRBJ2-7): GAGVSQSPRYKVAKRGQDVALRCDPISGHVSLFWYQQALGQGPEFLTYFQNEAQLDKSGLPSDRFFAERPEGSVSTLKIQRTQQEDSAVYLCASSPSGLSYEQYFGPGTRLTVT.

This chain connects TRBV24-1 to TRBJ2-7, with TRBD1 matching 7 bases. With V trimmed by 5 bases and J by 5 bases, 11 bases remained unmatched. Looked up from germline, CDR1 is KGHDR and CDR2 is SFDVKD. This CDR3 comprises 15 residues. The CDR3 region has the DNA TGTGCCACCAGTGGTAAGGGACAGTCCGGCCACGAGCAGTACTTC. Its protein product is CATSGKGQSGHEQYF.

The V and J genes are TRBV20-1 and TRBJ2-1; 13 bases align to TRBD2. CDR3 length: 14 amino acids. The trim removed 3 bases at V and 10 bases at J, leaving 6 bases unmatched. Germline CDR1 DFQATT, CDR2 SNEGSKA (reference sequence). The CDR3 sequence: CSASWTSGSAEQFF. The CDR3 DNA reads as TGCAGTGCTAGTTGGACTAGCGGGAGTGCAGAGCAGTTCTTC.

The V gene is TRBV11-2, the J gene TRBJ1-2; TRBD1 might be the D (5 bases). Trimming took 3 bases from V and 6 from J, leaving 14 bases between them. Germline V gene lookup returns CDR1 SGHAT and CDR2 FQNNGV. This CDR3 spans 14 amino acids. CDR3 DNA: TGTGCCAGCAGCTTGACAGCAGGGTCGGATGGCTACACCTTC. Translating it yields CASSLTAGSDGYTF.

This chain uses TRBV10-2 with TRBJ2-3, with 7 bases lining up with TRBD1. The CDR3 runs to 15 residues. Germline V gives CDR1 WSHSY, CDR2 SAAADI. The V and J ends lost 8 bases and 2 bases, in that order; junction bases with no gene match: 10. The CDR3 is CASSVRGQLTDTQYF. CDR3 DNA sequence: TGCGCCAGCTCCGTCCGGGGACAGCTCACAGATACGCAGTATTTT.

The chain carries TRBV5-6 and TRBJ2-1, with D possibly being TRBD1 (5 bases). V lost 0 bases, J lost 2 bases, and 18 bases lay in between. The CDR3 has 18 amino acids. CDR1 is SGHDT and CDR2 is YYEEEE in the germline V gene. The CDR3 sequence: CASSLEVRQTPTYNEQFF. The CDR3 bases are TGTGCCAGCAGCTTGGAGGTGCGACAGACCCCCACCTACAATGAGCAGTTCTTC.

The gene calls are TRBV18 and TRBJ2-7, with 9 bases that match TRBD1. Germline V gene sequence: CDR1 KGHSH, CDR2 LQKENI. J lost 5 bases, V lost 0 bases, and 2 bases had no gene match. The CDR3 runs 14 residues. Written as DNA, the CDR3 is TGTGCCAGCTCACCACCGGGACAGGGCAACGAGCAGTACTTC. Translating gives CASSPPGQGNEQYF.

V and J are TRBV9 and TRBJ2-7, with 10 bases identical to TRBD2. Trimming took 0 bases from V and 5 from J; bases not matched to a gene: 14. Germline V gives CDR1 SGDLS, CDR2 YYNGEE. The CDR3 extends over 18 amino acids. The CDR3 loop is CASSVETFLAGVEDEQYF. DNA of the CDR3: TGTGCCAGCAGCGTAGAAACTTTCCTAGCGGGAGTAGAGGACGAGCAGTACTTC.

V gene TRBV29-1 combines with J gene TRBJ2-2; TRBD1 matches at 11 bases. V was clipped by 5 bases and J by 3 bases; unmatched bases: 5. CDR1 is SQVTM, CDR2 ANQGSEA, per germline. There are 15 residues in the CDR3. CDR3 in amino acids: CSVSADRGHTGELFF. The CDR3 DNA is TGCAGCGTTAGCGCGGACAGGGGGCACACCGGGGAGCTGTTTTTT.

The V and J genes are TRBV7-9 and TRBJ2-5; D not resolved. Germline V lookup: CDR1 SEHNR, CDR2 FQNEAQ (reference sequence). There are 12 residues in the CDR3. The V gene lost 2 bases and the J gene lost 9 bases, with 10 bases spanning the gap. The CDR3 DNA reads as TGTGCCAGCAGCTTACTAGGAACCGCCCAGTACTTC. It yields the protein CASSLLGTAQYF.

This rearrangement joins TRBV29-1 to TRBJ1-2; D not resolved. CDR1 and CDR2 from the germline V gene are SQVTM and ANQGSEA. V was trimmed by 2 bases and J by 0 bases, leaving 13 bases between them. The length of the CDR3 is 15 residues. CDR3 DNA: TGCAGCGTTGAACCGGACCGATTAGCTAACTATGGCTACACCTTC. Its translation: CSVEPDRLANYGYTF.

In its sample, this clone was seen once. The J gene is TRBJ2-2, the V gene TRBV19, with D maybe TRBD2 (6 bases). The V and J ends lost 4 bases and 0 bases respectively, with 15 bases between them. Germline values: CDR1 LNHDA, CDR2 SQIVND (reference sequence). CDR3 length: 17 amino acids. CDR3 nucleotides: TGTGCCAGTAGTAAAACGCCGGGAGCCGCGAACACCGGGGAGCTGTTTTTT. This codes for CASSKTPGAANTGELFF.

The V call is TRBV13, the J call TRBJ1-3; 12 nucleotides align to TRBD1. This CDR3 comprises 15 residues. V shed 10 bases, J shed 1 base, and the junction held 5 bases outside the gene matches. The germline V gene encodes CDR1 PRHDT and CDR2 FYEKMQ (reference sequence). In nucleotides, the CDR3 is TGTGCCATCGGGGACAGGGGGCTATCTGGAAACACCATATATTTT. This gives the protein CAIGDRGLSGNTIYF.

The chain uses TRBV13 and TRBJ2-6; D is undetermined. The germline V gene encodes CDR1 PRHDT and CDR2 FYEKMQ (reference sequence). CDR3 length: 14 residues. V gave up 6 bases and J gave up 4 bases, with 10 bases separating them. The CDR3 sequence: CASSDRLGANVLTF. In DNA, the CDR3 is TGTGCCAGCAGTGATCGGCTGGGGGCCAACGTCCTGACTTTC.

The J gene is TRBJ2-7, the V gene TRBV6-5; 7 nucleotides agree with TRBD1. The CDR3 covers 13 residues. V lost 5 bases, J lost 2 bases, and 3 bases stayed unmatched. Germline CDR1 is MNHEY and CDR2 is SVGAGI. The CDR3 DNA reads as TGTGCCAGCAGTCTACAGGGGACCTACGAGCAGTACTTC. Translated, it gives CASSLQGTYEQYF.

Worth noting for this clone: The same CDR3 can be traced to other DNA sequences in this sample. The genes are TRBV18 and TRBJ2-3; D is undetermined. Germline V lookup: CDR1 KGHSH, CDR2 LQKENI. V gave up 2 bases and J gave up 4 bases, with 4 bases separating them. The CDR3 loop spans 12 amino acids. The CDR3 DNA follows: TGTGCCAGCTCACCAACTTCAGATACGCAGTATTTT. Its translation is CASSPTSDTQYF.

The rearrangement uses TRBV11-3 and TRBJ2-7; 8 bases line up with TRBD1. Germline V gives CDR1 SGHNT, CDR2 YENEEA. The CDR3 has 14 amino acids. Trimming at V came to 5 bases and at J to 2 bases, leaving 5 bases not matched to a gene. The CDR3 sequence: CASSATGAPYEQYF. CDR3 DNA sequence: TGTGCCAGCAGCGCGACAGGGGCGCCCTACGAGCAGTACTTC.

The rearrangement links TRBV16 to TRBJ1-3; 7 nucleotides line up with TRBD1. V was pared by 0 bases and J by 4 bases, with 6 bases of the junction left unmatched. This CDR3 has 16 amino acids. The germline V gene encodes CDR1 KGHSY and CDR2 FQNENV. CDR3 coding DNA: TGTGCCAGCAGCCAATCGTTAAGGGGACAGGGAAACACCATATATTTT. It translates to CASSQSLRGQGNTIYF.

CDR3 in DNA: TGTGCCAGCAGTTACTGGACCCCAACTGGGACGACGGGGAATGAGCAGTTCTTC. It yields the protein CASSYWTPTGTTGNEQFF. V usage is TRBV6-2 or TRBV6-3 and J usage is TRBJ2-1, with D perhaps matching TRBD1 or TRBD2 (5 bases each). V dropped 1 base and J dropped 7 bases, with 23 bases sitting between them. Per the germline V gene, CDR1 is MNHEY and CDR2 is SVGEGT. The CDR3 has 18 residues.